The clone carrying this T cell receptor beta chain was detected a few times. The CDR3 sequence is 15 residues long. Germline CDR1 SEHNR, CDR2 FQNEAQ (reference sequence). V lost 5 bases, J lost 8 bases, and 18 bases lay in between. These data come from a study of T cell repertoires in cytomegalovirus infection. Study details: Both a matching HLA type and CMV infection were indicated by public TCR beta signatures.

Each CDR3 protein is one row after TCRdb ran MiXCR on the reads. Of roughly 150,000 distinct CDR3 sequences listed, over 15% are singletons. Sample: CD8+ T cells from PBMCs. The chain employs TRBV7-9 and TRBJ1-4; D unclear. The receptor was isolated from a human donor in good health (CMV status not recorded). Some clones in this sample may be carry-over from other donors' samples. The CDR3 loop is CASSQTDTESEKLFF. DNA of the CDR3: TGTGCCAGCAGCCAAACAGACACCGAAAGCGAAAAACTGTTTTTT.